This T cell receptor (beta chain) was captured in a study of CD8+ T cells in alopecia areata. Broader study findings: Patients shared TCRs less clearly than mice did, possibly owing to HLA.

The authors extracted RNA and reverse transcribed it into cDNA as the sequencing template. Repertoires were generated with immunoSEQ multiplex PCR, while TCRdb's copy carries only in-frame clones and drops some. The sample records roughly 40,000 clones, around half being singletons. In germline, CDR1 is SGHTA, CDR2 FQGTGA. The CDR3 runs to 13 residues. V gave up 5 bases and J gave up 8 bases; unmatched junction bases: 4. In the case of a few patients, the CD4+ cells were sorted into CD25+CD127- cells. It was from alopecia areata patients that lesional scalp punch biopsies and peripheral blood were collected. As to this clone: The antigen is unknown.

Sequencing was carried out using CD4+ Tregs sorted from blood. The sequence was obtained from a human donor with alopecia areata. This sequence joins TRBV7-3 and TRBJ2-1; 9 bases align to TRBD2. CDR3 sequence: CASSRGGAYEQFF. The CDR3 nucleotides are TGTGCCAGCAGCCGCGGGGGGGCGTATGAGCAGTTCTTC.